The rows below give T cell receptor beta chains drawn from one sample of a study of T-cell memory formation after mild COVID-19. MiXCR, run by TCRdb on the 5' RACE reads, gives a single entry per CDR3 protein. The sample includes 530,000 or so distinct CDR3 sequences, roughly 17% seen only once; the top ten take about 7.4%. The specimen was PBMCs or a T cell subset sorted from them (not recorded which). The receptors were sampled from an adult woman who had mild COVID-19 (a few samples of this study predate the infection). Cell type and time point are not known. The CDR3 runs from the conserved cysteine through the conserved F or W. A D gene is named only where the DNA matches it firmly. Rows may omit the clone size; those that give it use once, few, many or a size class.

j_gene	v_gene	d_gene	abundance	len	CDR3aa	CDR3nt
TRBJ2-3	TRBV20-1	NA	NA	11	CSASRTDTQYF	TGCAGTGCTAGTCGCACAGATACGCAGTATTTT
TRBJ2-2	TRBV5-1	TRBD1	NA	15	CASSFELGTAGELFF	TGCGCCAGCAGCTTTGAACTAGGGACAGCCGGGGAGCTGTTTTTT
TRBJ1-1	TRBV4-1	NA	NA	15	CASSPLGGGDTEAFF	TGCGCCAGCAGCCCTCTTGGTGGGGGGGACACTGAAGCTTTCTTT
TRBJ1-1	TRBV3-1	NA	NA	14	CASSQQRRNTEAFF	TGTGCCAGCAGCCAACAGAGAAGGAACACTGAAGCTTTCTTT
TRBJ2-5	TRBV5-1	NA	NA	13	CASSPREQETQYF	TGCGCCAGCAGCCCGAGGGAGCAAGAGACCCAGTACTTC
TRBJ2-7	TRBV4-3	TRBD1	few	18	CASSQDLSSGTGEVEQYF	TGCGCCAGCAGCCAAGATCTTTCTTCGGGGACAGGGGAGGTCGAGCAGTACTTC
TRBJ2-7	TRBV30	NA	NA	16	CAWRVTRGHYDYEQYF	TGTGCCTGGAGGGTTACCAGGGGACACTACGACTACGAGCAGTACTTC
TRBJ2-3	TRBV4-3	NA	few	15	CASSQGAMSTDTQYF	TGCGCCAGCAGCCAAGGAGCTATGAGCACAGATACGCAGTATTTT
TRBJ2-1	TRBV4-3	TRBD2	NA	16	CASSRPLAGGWNEQFF	TGCGCCAGCAGCCGCCCACTAGCGGGAGGGTGGAATGAGCAGTTCTTC
TRBJ2-3	TRBV12-3/TRBV12-4	TRBD2	many	14	CASSRGGSTDTQYF	TGTGCCAGCAGCCGCGGGGGGAGCACAGATACGCAGTATTTT
TRBJ2-3	TRBV20-1	NA	NA	12	CSAVDTIDTQYF	TGCAGTGCGGTGGACACCATAGATACGCAGTATTTT
TRBJ2-3	TRBV9	NA	NA	15	CASSPSRGRADTQYF	TGTGCCAGCAGCCCCAGCAGGGGGAGGGCAGATACGCAGTATTTT
TRBJ2-7	TRBV7-2	NA	NA	14	CASNPTTGTYEQYF	TGTGCCAGCAACCCTACGACGGGGACCTACGAGCAGTACTTC
TRBJ2-2	TRBV7-6	TRBD2	NA	17	CASSSTSGGPNTGELFF	TGTGCCAGCAGCTCCACTAGCGGGGGGCCTAACACCGGGGAGCTGTTTTTT
TRBJ2-1	TRBV5-1	NA	many	17	CASSFEGRNGGYNEQFF	TGCGCCAGCAGCTTCGAGGGGAGAAATGGAGGTTACAATGAGCAGTTCTTC
TRBJ2-1	TRBV5-4	NA	few	15	CASYAAGYSYNEQFF	TGTGCCAGCTACGCGGCGGGGTACTCCTACAATGAGCAGTTCTTC
TRBJ2-7	TRBV7-9	NA	few	15	CASSLGLTGTYEQYF	TGTGCCAGCAGCTTAGGCCTTACAGGGACCTACGAGCAGTACTTC
TRBJ1-5	TRBV12-3/TRBV12-4	NA	NA	15	CASSFQEGVDQPQHF	TGTGCCAGCAGTTTTCAAGAGGGAGTGGATCAGCCCCAGCATTTT
TRBJ2-1	TRBV28	TRBD2	many	14	CASSGGGDTNEQFF	TGTGCCAGTTCGGGGGGGGGAGACACCAATGAGCAGTTCTTC
TRBJ2-3	TRBV5-6	TRBD2	NA	16	CASRLTSGTRADTQYF	TGTGCCAGCAGATTGACTAGCGGAACCCGGGCAGATACGCAGTATTTT
TRBJ2-1	TRBV19	NA	NA	13	CASSIEVYNEQFF	TGTGCCAGTAGTATCGAGGTCTACAATGAGCAGTTCTTC
TRBJ2-5	TRBV3-1	TRBD1	NA	17	CASSQESRGRHQETQYF	TGTGCCAGCAGCCAAGAAAGCAGGGGGCGGCATCAAGAGACCCAGTACTTC
TRBJ2-2	TRBV6-6	NA	NA	13	CASSFVYIGELFF	TGTGCCAGCAGCTTCGTATACATCGGGGAGCTGTTTTTT
TRBJ1-2	TRBV27	NA	NA	13	CASSLGQGLGYTF	TGTGCCAGCAGTTTAGGGCAGGGTCTCGGCTACACCTTC
TRBJ1-2	TRBV7-9	NA	few	14	CASSSDSSSYGYTF	TGTGCCAGCAGCTCGGACAGTTCCTCCTATGGCTACACCTTC
TRBJ2-1	TRBV7-2	NA	many	18	CASSPRGRSGLSYNEQFF	TGTGCCAGCAGCCCTCGGGGTAGGAGCGGTCTCTCCTACAATGAGCAGTTCTTC
TRBJ2-1	TRBV25-1	TRBD2	NA	15	CASSERESFHNEQFF	TGTGCCAGCAGTGAGCGGGAGTCGTTCCACAATGAGCAGTTCTTC
TRBJ1-1	TRBV5-1	NA	NA	14	CASSLGPGGTEAFF	TGCGCCAGCAGCCTGGGGCCGGGAGGCACTGAAGCTTTCTTT